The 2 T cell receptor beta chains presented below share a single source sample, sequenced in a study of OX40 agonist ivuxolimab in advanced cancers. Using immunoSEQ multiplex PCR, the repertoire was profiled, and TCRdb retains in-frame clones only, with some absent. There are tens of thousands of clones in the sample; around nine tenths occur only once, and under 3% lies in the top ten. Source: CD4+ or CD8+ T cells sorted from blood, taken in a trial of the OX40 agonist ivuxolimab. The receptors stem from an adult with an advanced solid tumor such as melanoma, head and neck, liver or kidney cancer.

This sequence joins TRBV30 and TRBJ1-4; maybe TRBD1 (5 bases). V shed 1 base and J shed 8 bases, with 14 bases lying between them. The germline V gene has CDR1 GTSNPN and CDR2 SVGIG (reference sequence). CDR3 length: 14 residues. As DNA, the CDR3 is TGTGCCTGGAGTGAATCGCAGGGTAGGGAAAAACTGTTTTTT. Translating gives CAWSESQGREKLFF.

The CDR3: CASSTGASGNTGELFF. The CDR3 bases are TGTGCCAGCAGCACCGGTGCTAGCGGTAACACCGGGGAGCTGTTTTTT. This sequence joins TRBV14 and TRBJ2-2, with 7 nucleotides matching TRBD2. With V trimmed by 5 bases and J by 2 bases, 8 bases remained unmatched. The CDR3 is 16 amino acids. Germline V gene lookup returns CDR1 SGHDN and CDR2 FVKESK.